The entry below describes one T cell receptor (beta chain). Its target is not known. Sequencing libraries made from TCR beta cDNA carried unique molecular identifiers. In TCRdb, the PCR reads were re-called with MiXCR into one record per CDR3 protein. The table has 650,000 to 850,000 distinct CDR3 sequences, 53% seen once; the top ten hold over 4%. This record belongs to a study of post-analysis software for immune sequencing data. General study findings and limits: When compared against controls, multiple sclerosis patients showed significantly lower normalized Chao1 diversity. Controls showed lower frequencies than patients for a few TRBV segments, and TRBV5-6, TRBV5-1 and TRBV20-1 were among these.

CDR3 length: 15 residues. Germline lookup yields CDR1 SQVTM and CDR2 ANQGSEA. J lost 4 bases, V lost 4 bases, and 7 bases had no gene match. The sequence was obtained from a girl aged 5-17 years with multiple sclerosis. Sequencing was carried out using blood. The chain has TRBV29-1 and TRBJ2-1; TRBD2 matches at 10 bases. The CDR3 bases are TGCAGCGTTGGAGCTAGCGGGAGAGAGTACAATGAGCAGTTCTTC. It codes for CSVGASGREYNEQFF.